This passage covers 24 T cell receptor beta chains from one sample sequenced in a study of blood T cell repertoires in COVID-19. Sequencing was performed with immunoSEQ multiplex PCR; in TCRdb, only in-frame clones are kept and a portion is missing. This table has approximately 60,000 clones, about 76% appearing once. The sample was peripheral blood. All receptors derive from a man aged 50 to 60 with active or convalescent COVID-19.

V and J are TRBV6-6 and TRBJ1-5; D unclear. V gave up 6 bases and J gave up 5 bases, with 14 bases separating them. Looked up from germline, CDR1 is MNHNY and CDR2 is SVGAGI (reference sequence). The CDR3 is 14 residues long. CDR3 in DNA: TGTGCCAGCAGCCACCGATCAGGCGATCAGCCCCAGCATTTT. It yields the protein CASSHRSGDQPQHF.

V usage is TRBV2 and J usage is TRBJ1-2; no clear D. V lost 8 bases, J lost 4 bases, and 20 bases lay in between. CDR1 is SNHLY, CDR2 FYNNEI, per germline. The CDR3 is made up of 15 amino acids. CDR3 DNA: TGTGCCAGCTCCGTAGGAAATCGGGGAGCCTATGGCTACACCTTC. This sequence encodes CASSVGNRGAYGYTF.

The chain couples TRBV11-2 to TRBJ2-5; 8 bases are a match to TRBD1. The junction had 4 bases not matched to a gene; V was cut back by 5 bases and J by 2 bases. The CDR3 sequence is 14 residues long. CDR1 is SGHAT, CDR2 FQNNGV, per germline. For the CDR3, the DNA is TGTGCCAGCAGCAGGGACAGGATGCAAGAGACCCAGTACTTC. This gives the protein CASSRDRMQETQYF.

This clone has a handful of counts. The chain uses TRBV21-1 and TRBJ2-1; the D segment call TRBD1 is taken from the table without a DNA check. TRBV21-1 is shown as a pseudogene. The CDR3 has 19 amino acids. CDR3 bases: TGTGCCAGCGGTCAGGGACAGGGGGCTTTTTTAGGATGCTGGGATGAGCAGTTCTTC. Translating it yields CASGQGQGAFLGCWDEQFF.

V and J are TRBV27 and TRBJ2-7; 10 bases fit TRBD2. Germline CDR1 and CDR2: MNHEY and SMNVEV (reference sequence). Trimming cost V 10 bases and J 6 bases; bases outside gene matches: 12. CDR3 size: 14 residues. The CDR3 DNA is TGTGCCACCACTCCAGCGGGAGGGGAGTCCGAGCAGTACTTC. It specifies CATTPAGGESEQYF.

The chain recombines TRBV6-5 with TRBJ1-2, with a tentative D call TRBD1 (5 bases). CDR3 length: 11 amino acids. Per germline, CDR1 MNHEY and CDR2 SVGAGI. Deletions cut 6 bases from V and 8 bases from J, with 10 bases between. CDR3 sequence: CASSVGGGYTF. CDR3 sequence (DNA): TGTGCCAGCAGCGTTGGGGGGGGCTACACCTTC.

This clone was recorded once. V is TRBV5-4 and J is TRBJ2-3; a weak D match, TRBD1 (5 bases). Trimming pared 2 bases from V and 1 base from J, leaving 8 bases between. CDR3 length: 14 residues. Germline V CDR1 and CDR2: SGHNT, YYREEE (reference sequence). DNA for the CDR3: TGTGCCAGCAGCTTCGGCAGGGGCACAGATACGCAGTATTTT. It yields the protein CASSFGRGTDTQYF.

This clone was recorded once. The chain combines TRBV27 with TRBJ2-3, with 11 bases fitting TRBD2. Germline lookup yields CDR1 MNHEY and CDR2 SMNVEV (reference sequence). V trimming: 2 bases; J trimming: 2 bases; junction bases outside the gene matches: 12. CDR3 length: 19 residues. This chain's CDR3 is CASSLGSGRANANTDTQYF. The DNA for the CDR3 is TGTGCCAGCAGTTTAGGTAGCGGGAGGGCGAATGCCAACACAGATACGCAGTATTTT.

The CDR3 nucleotides are TGTGCCAGTAGTGACCCGGGACTAGTCTTCTCTGGGGCCAACGTCCTGACTTTC. Its protein product is CASSDPGLVFSGANVLTF. The rearrangement links TRBV19 to TRBJ2-6, with 8 bases fitting TRBD2. The CDR3 consists of 18 residues. Germline loops: CDR1 LNHDA, CDR2 SQIVND (reference sequence). J gave up 0 bases and V 5 bases, and 9 bases lay outside the gene matches.

The CDR3 here is CAIRDSSGNTIYF. The CDR3 DNA follows: TGTGCCATCAGGGACAGCTCTGGAAACACCATATATTTT. V and J are TRBV10-3 and TRBJ1-3, with a weak D call TRBD1 (6 bases). The length of the CDR3 is 13 residues. Germline V gene sequence: CDR1 ENHRY, CDR2 SYGVKD. The V end lost 6 bases, the J end lost 0 bases, and 6 bases lay between the germline ends.

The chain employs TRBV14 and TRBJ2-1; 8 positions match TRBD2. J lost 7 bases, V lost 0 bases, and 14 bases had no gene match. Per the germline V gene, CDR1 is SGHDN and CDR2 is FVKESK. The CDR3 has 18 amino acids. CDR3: CASSQERVGSGRRNEQFF. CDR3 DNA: TGTGCCAGCAGCCAAGAACGGGTCGGAAGCGGGAGAAGGAATGAGCAGTTCTTC.

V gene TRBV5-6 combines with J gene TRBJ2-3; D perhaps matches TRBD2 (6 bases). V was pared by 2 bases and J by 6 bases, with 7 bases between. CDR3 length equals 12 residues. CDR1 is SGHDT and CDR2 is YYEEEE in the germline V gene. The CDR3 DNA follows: TGTGCCAGCAGCTTTGGAGGGGATACGCAGTATTTT. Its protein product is CASSFGGDTQYF.

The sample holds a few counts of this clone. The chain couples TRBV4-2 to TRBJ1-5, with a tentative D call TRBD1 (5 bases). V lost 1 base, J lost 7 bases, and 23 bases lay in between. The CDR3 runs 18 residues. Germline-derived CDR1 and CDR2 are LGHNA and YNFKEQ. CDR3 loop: CASSQVSRWAGPQQPQHF. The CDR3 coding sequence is TGTGCCAGCAGCCAAGTAAGTCGATGGGCAGGGCCCCAACAGCCCCAGCATTTT.

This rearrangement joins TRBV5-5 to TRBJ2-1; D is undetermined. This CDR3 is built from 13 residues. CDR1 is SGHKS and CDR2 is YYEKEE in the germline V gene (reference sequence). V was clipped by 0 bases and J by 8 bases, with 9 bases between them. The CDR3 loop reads CASSLVQSHEQFF. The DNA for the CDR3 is TGTGCCAGCAGCTTGGTCCAGTCCCATGAGCAGTTCTTC.

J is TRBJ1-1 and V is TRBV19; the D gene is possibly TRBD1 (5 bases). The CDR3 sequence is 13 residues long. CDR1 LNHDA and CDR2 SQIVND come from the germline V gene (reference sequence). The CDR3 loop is CPRHGGVGVGAFF. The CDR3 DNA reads TGTCCCCGCCATGGGGGGGTGGGGGTGGGAGCTTTCTTT.

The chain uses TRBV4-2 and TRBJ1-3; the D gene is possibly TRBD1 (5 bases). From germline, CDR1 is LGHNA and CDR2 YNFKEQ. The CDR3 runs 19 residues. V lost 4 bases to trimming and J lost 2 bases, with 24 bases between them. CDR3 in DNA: TGTGCCAGCAGCCGGGGGGTTTCTCGGGGAGTCACCACTGGAAACACCATATATTTT. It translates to CASSRGVSRGVTTGNTIYF.

The CDR3 here is CASSLITTGGANVLTF. Written as DNA, the CDR3 is TGTGCCAGCAGCTTAATTACCACCGGGGGGGCCAACGTCCTGACTTTC. The chain joins TRBV7-8 to TRBJ2-6; D gene uncertain. Germline V gene lookup returns CDR1 SGHVS and CDR2 FQNEAQ. The CDR3 runs 16 residues. V was shortened by 2 bases and J by 4 bases, with 12 bases between the two germline ends.

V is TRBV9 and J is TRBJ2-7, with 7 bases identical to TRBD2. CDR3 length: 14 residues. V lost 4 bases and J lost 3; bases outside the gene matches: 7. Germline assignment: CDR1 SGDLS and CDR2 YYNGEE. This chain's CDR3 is CASSPAGGYYEQYF. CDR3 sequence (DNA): TGTGCCAGCAGCCCGGCCGGGGGGTACTACGAGCAGTACTTC.

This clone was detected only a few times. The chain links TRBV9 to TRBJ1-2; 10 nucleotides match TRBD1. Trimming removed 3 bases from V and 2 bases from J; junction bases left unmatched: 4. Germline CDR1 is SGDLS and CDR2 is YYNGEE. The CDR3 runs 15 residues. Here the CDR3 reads CASSEEDRGNYGYTF. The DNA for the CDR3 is TGTGCCAGCAGCGAGGAGGACAGGGGGAACTATGGCTACACCTTC.

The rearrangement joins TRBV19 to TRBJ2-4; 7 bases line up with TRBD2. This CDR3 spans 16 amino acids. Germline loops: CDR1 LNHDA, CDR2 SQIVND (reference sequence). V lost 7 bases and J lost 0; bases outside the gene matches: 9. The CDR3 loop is CASKAGSNLAKNIQYF. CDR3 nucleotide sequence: TGTGCCAGTAAAGCGGGGAGCAACCTAGCCAAAAACATTCAGTACTTC.

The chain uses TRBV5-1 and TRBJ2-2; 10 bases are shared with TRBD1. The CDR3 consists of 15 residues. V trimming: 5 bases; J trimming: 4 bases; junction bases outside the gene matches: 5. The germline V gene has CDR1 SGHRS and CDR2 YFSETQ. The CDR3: CASSPTGGRTGELFF. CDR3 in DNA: TGCGCCAGCAGTCCGACAGGGGGCCGCACCGGGGAGCTGTTTTTT.

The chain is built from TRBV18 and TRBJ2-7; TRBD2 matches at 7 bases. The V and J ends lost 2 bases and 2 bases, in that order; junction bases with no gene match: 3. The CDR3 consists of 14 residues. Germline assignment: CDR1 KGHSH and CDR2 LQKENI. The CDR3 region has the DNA TGTGCCAGCTCACCATCAGCGGGGACCTACGAGCAGTACTTC. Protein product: CASSPSAGTYEQYF.

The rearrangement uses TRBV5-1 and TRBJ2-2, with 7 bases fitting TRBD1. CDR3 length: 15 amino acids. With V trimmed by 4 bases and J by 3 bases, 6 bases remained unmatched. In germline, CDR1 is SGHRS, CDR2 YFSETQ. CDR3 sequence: CASSVQGLDTGELFF. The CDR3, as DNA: TGCGCCAGCAGCGTACAGGGGTTGGACACCGGGGAGCTGTTTTTT.

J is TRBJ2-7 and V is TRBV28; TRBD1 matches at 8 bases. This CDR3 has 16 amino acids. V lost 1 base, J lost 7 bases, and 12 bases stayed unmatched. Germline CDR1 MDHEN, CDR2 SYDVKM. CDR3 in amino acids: CASSLSRTGTVREQYF. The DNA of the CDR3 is TGTGCCAGCAGTTTATCCCGGACAGGGACGGTAAGGGAGCAGTACTTC.